This T cell receptor beta chain was retrieved from a study of T cells after yellow fever vaccination. Study overall: When fractions had low cell numbers, they were prepared with SMART-Seq v4 Ultra Low Input.

From the 5' RACE reads, TCRdb called clonotypes with MiXCR, one entry per CDR3 protein. Of about 170,000 distinct CDR3 sequences listed, around 10% are singletons. Germline V CDR1 and CDR2: SGHRS, YFSETQ. V was cut by 1 base and J by 2 bases, with 14 bases left in between. The CDR3 has 16 amino acids. V and J are TRBV5-1 and TRBJ2-3; D is unresolved. The sequences come from CD8+ T cells sorted from PBMCs, collected 15 days after the yellow fever booster vaccination. This sequence originates from a man aged 18 to 30 who received the YFV17D yellow fever vaccine. The CDR3 protein is CASSLWWPPDTDTQYF. The CDR3, as DNA: TGCGCCAGCAGCTTGTGGTGGCCGCCAGACACAGATACGCAGTATTTT.